The 14 T cell receptor beta chains given below trace back to one sample, sequenced in a study of identical twins (TCRdb year 2016). The protocol used for the library was 5' RACE. TCRdb names Illumina HiSeq 2000 as the instrument used. TCRdb reprocessing: public reads trimmed at Q25 with fastp, clones called with MiXCR, in-frame beta chains kept. CDR3 protein duplicates are merged, each entry listing the most common genes and DNA. For this sample there are some 760,000 distinct CDR3 sequences; roughly 18% appear just once. Less than 15% of the sample lies in the top ten. The same sample was also studied in work on T cells expressing NK-cell markers.

Sequencing used PBMCs. The receptors originated from a young woman in good health.

V gene TRBV20-1 combines with J gene TRBJ2-7, with D unclear. V was cut by 2 bases and J by 3 bases, with 14 bases left in between. Germline V gene lookup returns CDR1 DFQATT and CDR2 SNEGSKA (reference sequence). The CDR3 has 14 amino acids. CDR3 in DNA: TGCAGTGCTAGACGACCGGACGGTGACTACGAGCAGTACTTC. Translated, it gives CSARRPDGDYEQYF.

The chain has TRBV7-9 and TRBJ2-3; 9 bases align to TRBD2. The germline V gene has CDR1 SEHNR and CDR2 FQNEAQ (reference sequence). CDR3 length: 16 residues. J was trimmed by 5 bases and V by 1 base; bases with no gene match: 7. The CDR3 loop reads CASSLVRLAVGDTQYF. CDR3 nucleotide sequence: TGTGCCAGCAGCTTAGTGAGACTAGCGGTTGGAGATACGCAGTATTTT.

This clonotype has just a few counts. The rearrangement links TRBV5-1 to TRBJ2-3; weak D call: TRBD1 (5 bases). This CDR3 has 14 amino acids. Germline V lookup: CDR1 SGHRS, CDR2 YFSETQ. Trimming cost V 3 bases and J 6 bases, with 14 bases left between them. CDR3 DNA: TGCGCCAGCAGCTGGCTTCGGACACGCGATACGCAGTATTTT. As protein: CASSWLRTRDTQYF.

The chain is built from TRBV2 and TRBJ2-5; 7 bases map to TRBD2. Germline V gives CDR1 SNHLY, CDR2 FYNNEI. V dropped 5 bases and J dropped 4; count of bases not matched to a gene: 22. This CDR3 is 19 amino acids long. The CDR3 is CASSLVLVAAGAIGETQYF. CDR3 nucleotide sequence: TGTGCCAGCAGTTTAGTATTGGTCGCGGCGGGAGCGATTGGAGAGACCCAGTACTTC.

This clonotype was picked up a small number of times. V usage is TRBV6-5 and J usage is TRBJ2-1; 9 bases align to TRBD2. In germline, CDR1 is MNHEY, CDR2 SVGAGI. This CDR3 has 14 residues. Trimming cost V 3 bases and J 5 bases; bases outside gene matches: 2. DNA of the CDR3: TGTGCCAGCAGTTATCCTAGCGGGAACAATGAGCAGTTCTTC. This encodes CASSYPSGNNEQFF.

DNA for the CDR3: TGTGCCAGCTATGGAGGGGGCGCAGATACGCAGTATTTT. Translated, it gives CASYGGGADTQYF. V gene TRBV27 combines with J gene TRBJ2-3; TRBD1 might be the D (7 bases). The CDR3 spans 13 residues. Per germline, CDR1 MNHEY and CDR2 SMNVEV (reference sequence). Trimming left V 8 bases short and J 4 bases short, with 13 bases between.

This clonotype has only a few counts. The V and J genes are TRBV7-9 and TRBJ2-2; weak D call: TRBD1 (5 bases). This CDR3 is 13 amino acids long. Trimming stripped 10 bases from V and 0 bases from J, with 9 bases between. Germline values: CDR1 SEHNR, CDR2 FQNEAQ (reference sequence). CDR3 residues: CATSDTNTGELFF. For the CDR3, the DNA is TGTGCCACCTCGGACACGAACACCGGGGAGCTGTTTTTT.

This clonotype was picked up a small number of times. The chain carries TRBV12-3 or TRBV12-4 and TRBJ1-2, with no clear D. V was clipped by 6 bases and J by 4 bases, with 15 bases between them. The CDR3 extends over 14 amino acids. The CDR3 reads CASRAGSIAYGYTF. The CDR3 region has the DNA TGTGCCAGCAGGGCCGGGTCGATCGCCTATGGCTACACCTTC.

This chain joins TRBV11-2 and TRBJ2-1; D is undetermined. CDR1 is SGHAT and CDR2 is FQNNGV in the germline V gene. The CDR3 has 18 residues. The V and J ends lost 2 bases and 0 bases respectively, with 17 bases between them. CDR3 amino acids: CASSLLLGVPSSYNEQFF. The CDR3 nucleotides read TGTGCCAGCAGCTTATTACTTGGGGTCCCAAGCTCCTACAATGAGCAGTTCTTC.

Only a few counts were recorded for this clonotype. The chain uses TRBV12-3 or TRBV12-4 and TRBJ2-1; D may match TRBD1 or TRBD2 (5 bases each). V lost 2 bases and J lost 0, with 8 bases in between. CDR3 length: 15 amino acids. The CDR3 coding sequence is TGTGCCAGCAGTTTACCCGGGGCCTCCTACAATGAGCAGTTCTTC. Encoded protein: CASSLPGASYNEQFF.

A remark on this clonotype: The junction departs from the called germline gene at one end, perhaps through a read error. The J gene is TRBJ2-4, the V gene TRBV5-5, with TRBD1 matching over 9 bases. The germline V gene encodes CDR1 SGHKS and CDR2 YYEKEE (reference sequence). The CDR3 consists of 14 residues. CDR3 sequence reads: CASRGYPGQGTINF. The DNA for the CDR3 is TGTGCCAGCAGGGGGTATCCGGGACAGGGAACGATAAACTTC.

V and J are TRBV6-5 and TRBJ2-7; D is undetermined. Trimming removed 2 bases from V and 1 base from J, with 9 bases in between. The CDR3 sequence is 14 residues long. CDR1 and CDR2 from the germline V gene are MNHEY and SVGAGI. The CDR3 region has the DNA TGTGCCAGCAGTTACGAGTTCGGGTCCTACGAGCAGTACTTC. It specifies CASSYEFGSYEQYF.

V and J are TRBV29-1 and TRBJ2-4; D possibly corresponds to TRBD1 (6 bases). The V and J ends lost 6 bases and 0 bases respectively, with 15 bases between them. This CDR3 spans 15 amino acids. Germline CDR1 and CDR2: SQVTM and ANQGSEA. CDR3 protein: CSVAGTPLAKNIQYF. The CDR3 nucleotides are TGCAGCGTCGCCGGGACACCTCTAGCCAAAAACATTCAGTACTTC.

This clonotype appeared a few times. V usage is TRBV29-1 and J usage is TRBJ1-2; D gene uncertain. V lost 5 bases and J lost 3, with 16 bases in between. The CDR3 has 14 residues. Germline lookup yields CDR1 SQVTM and CDR2 ANQGSEA. In nucleotides, the CDR3 is TGCAGCGTTCATGACGAAGGAGTTGACTATGGCTACACCTTC. It translates to CSVHDEGVDYGYTF.